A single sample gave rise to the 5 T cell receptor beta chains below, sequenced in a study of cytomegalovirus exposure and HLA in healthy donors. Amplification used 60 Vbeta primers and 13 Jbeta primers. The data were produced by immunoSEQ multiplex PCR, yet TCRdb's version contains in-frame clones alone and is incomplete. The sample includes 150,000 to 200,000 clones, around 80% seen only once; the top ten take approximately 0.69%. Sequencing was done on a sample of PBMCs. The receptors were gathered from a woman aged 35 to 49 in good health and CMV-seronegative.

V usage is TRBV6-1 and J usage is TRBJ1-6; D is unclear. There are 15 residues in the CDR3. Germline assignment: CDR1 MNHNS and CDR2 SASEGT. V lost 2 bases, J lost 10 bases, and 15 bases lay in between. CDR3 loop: CASSEPGFGYSPLHF. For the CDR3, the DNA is TGTGCCAGCAGTGAACCGGGTTTTGGATACTCACCCCTCCACTTT.

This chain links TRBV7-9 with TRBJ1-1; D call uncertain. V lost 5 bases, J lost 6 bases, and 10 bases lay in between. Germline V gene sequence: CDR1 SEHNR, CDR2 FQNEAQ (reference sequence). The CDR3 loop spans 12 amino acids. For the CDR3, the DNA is TGTGCCAGCAGCAACGCGATGCCTGAAGCTTTCTTT. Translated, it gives CASSNAMPEAFF.

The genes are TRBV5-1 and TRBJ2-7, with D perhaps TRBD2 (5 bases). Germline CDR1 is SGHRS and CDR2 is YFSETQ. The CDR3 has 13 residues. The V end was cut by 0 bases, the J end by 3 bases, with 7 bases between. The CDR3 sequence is CASSLGGIYEQYF. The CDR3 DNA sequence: TGCGCCAGCAGCTTGGGAGGGATCTACGAGCAGTACTTC.

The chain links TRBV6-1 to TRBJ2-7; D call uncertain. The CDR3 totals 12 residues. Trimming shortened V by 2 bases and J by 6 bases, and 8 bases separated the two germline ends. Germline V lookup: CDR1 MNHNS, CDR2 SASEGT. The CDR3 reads CASSERELEQYF. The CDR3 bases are TGTGCCAGCAGTGAACGCGAGCTCGAGCAGTACTTC.

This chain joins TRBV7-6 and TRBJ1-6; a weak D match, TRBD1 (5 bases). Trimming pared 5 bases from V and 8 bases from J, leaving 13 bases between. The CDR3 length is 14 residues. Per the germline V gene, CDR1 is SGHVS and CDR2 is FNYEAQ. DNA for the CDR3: TGTGCCAGCAGCCCCTTGGGGGGAGATTCACCCCTCCACTTT. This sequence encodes CASSPLGGDSPLHF.